Listed here are 19 T cell receptor beta chains from one sample, sequenced in a study of cytomegalovirus exposure and HLA in healthy donors. The PCR made use of 60 Vbeta and 13 Jbeta primers. Some clones are missing from TCRdb's copy, which holds only in-frame ones; the method was immunoSEQ multiplex PCR. Among over 110,000 clones, 70% to 80% were seen once, and the ten largest hold about 2.2%. Sequences were obtained from PBMCs. The receptors originated from a woman aged 18-29 years in good health and CMV-seropositive.

This rearrangement joins TRBV27 to TRBJ1-5, with 9 bases lining up with TRBD1. The CDR3 is 18 amino acids. From germline, CDR1 is MNHEY and CDR2 SMNVEV (reference sequence). Trimming at V came to 6 bases and at J to 4 bases, leaving 16 bases not matched to a gene. The CDR3 protein is CASSPGTGKRVANQPQHF. The DNA for the CDR3 is TGTGCCAGCAGCCCAGGGACAGGGAAGAGGGTTGCAAATCAGCCCCAGCATTTT.

The CDR3 protein is CASSPRPLGGGYTF. In DNA, the CDR3 is TGCGCCAGCAGCCCAAGACCCCTCGGAGGCGGCTACACCTTC. V and J are TRBV5-1 and TRBJ1-2; D is ambiguous. The CDR3 is 14 amino acids. The V end lost 4 bases, the J end lost 8 bases, and 18 bases lay between the germline ends. The V gene's germline CDR1 is SGHRS and CDR2 YFSETQ.

This chain connects TRBV9 to TRBJ2-2; tentatively, D is TRBD2 (6 bases). The CDR3 has 16 residues. Trimming took off 0 bases at V and 6 bases at J, with 15 bases between the two ends. Germline loops: CDR1 SGDLS, CDR2 YYNGEE. Here the CDR3 DNA reads TGTGCCAGCAGCGTAGCCCACTCGGGACTTCCCGGGGAGCTGTTTTTT. It encodes CASSVAHSGLPGELFF.

V usage is TRBV29-1 and J usage is TRBJ2-5; tentatively, D is TRBD1 (5 bases). The DNA end lines up better with TRBJ2-7; the J call may be wrong. The germline CDR1 and CDR2 sequences are SQVTM and ANQGSEA. CDR3 length equals 14 residues. The CDR3 region is CSVSTDGATYEQYF. The CDR3 DNA sequence: TGCAGCGTCTCCACTGATGGGGCAACCTACGAGCAGTACTTC.

The V and J genes are TRBV28 and TRBJ2-7, with D maybe TRBD1 (5 bases). V was clipped by 2 bases and J by 6 bases, with 14 bases between them. CDR3 length equals 14 residues. Germline CDR1 MDHEN, CDR2 SYDVKM. The CDR3 is CASSLTAFRAEQYF. CDR3 nucleotide sequence: TGTGCCAGCAGTTTAACAGCGTTCAGGGCCGAGCAGTACTTC.

V usage is TRBV6-5 and J usage is TRBJ1-4, with D possibly matching TRBD1 (6 bases). Germline CDR1 is MNHEY and CDR2 is SVGAGI. Trimming removed 6 bases at V and 11 bases at J, with 19 bases between. The CDR3 is 14 amino acids. CDR3 loop: CASSQDSGVGKLFF. CDR3 nucleotides: TGTGCCAGCAGCCAGGACAGTGGGGTCGGGAAACTGTTTTTT.

The chain joins TRBV29-1 to TRBJ1-2; D is perhaps TRBD1 (6 bases). Germline CDR1 is SQVTM and CDR2 is ANQGSEA. CDR3 length equals 16 residues. Deletions cut 6 bases from V and 8 bases from J, with 28 bases between. The CDR3 reads CSVELQGAGLVRGYTF. The CDR3 nucleotides read TGCAGCGTCGAATTACAGGGTGCCGGGTTGGTGAGAGGCTACACCTTC.

This clone was seen once. The chain recombines TRBV18 with TRBJ2-3; no clear D gene. Germline loops: CDR1 KGHSH, CDR2 LQKENI. This CDR3 has 15 amino acids. V was cut by 3 bases and J by 4 bases, with 14 bases left in between. CDR3: CASSPNILLPDTQYF. CDR3 in DNA: TGTGCCAGCTCACCGAACATATTATTGCCAGATACGCAGTATTTT.

The chain joins TRBV19 to TRBJ1-4; D gene unclear. This CDR3 is built from 15 residues. Germline V gives CDR1 LNHDA, CDR2 SQIVND (reference sequence). Trimming left V 6 bases short and J 0 bases short, with 11 bases between. The CDR3 DNA sequence: TGTGCCAGTAGCGCAGGTTATGCAACTAATGAAAAACTGTTTTTT. This gives the protein CASSAGYATNEKLFF.

V usage is TRBV19 and J usage is TRBJ2-5; perhaps TRBD1 as D (6 bases). V gave up 3 bases and J gave up 5 bases, with 10 bases separating them. CDR3 length: 13 residues. Per germline, CDR1 LNHDA and CDR2 SQIVND (reference sequence). This CDR3 is CASSIRQVETQYF. DNA of the CDR3: TGTGCCAGTAGTATTAGACAGGTGGAGACCCAGTACTTC.

The rearrangement joins TRBV6-5 to TRBJ1-5; 9 bases match TRBD1. Germline V lookup: CDR1 MNHEY, CDR2 SVGAGI. The CDR3 contains 14 residues. J gave up 2 bases and V 5 bases, and 1 base lay outside the gene matches. The CDR3 is CASSRTGGNQPQHF. As DNA, the CDR3 is TGTGCCAGCAGTCGGACAGGGGGCAATCAGCCCCAGCATTTT.

This chain connects TRBV19 to TRBJ1-2; possible D gene TRBD1, 6 bases. There are 12 residues in the CDR3. CDR1 and CDR2 from the germline V gene are LNHDA and SQIVND (reference sequence). The germline V and J ends were trimmed by 7 bases and 7 bases, with 13 bases remaining between them. Here the CDR3 reads CASTTGLGGYTF. As DNA, the CDR3 is TGTGCCAGTACCACAGGGTTGGGTGGCTACACCTTC.

This chain joins TRBV7-7 and TRBJ2-5, with no clear D. Germline CDR1 SSHAT, CDR2 FNYEAQ (reference sequence). V shed 3 bases and J shed 5 bases, with 10 bases lying between them. The CDR3 contains 13 residues. The CDR3 region has the DNA TGTGCCAGCAGCTTCACTACCTGGGAGACCCAGTACTTC. Translation: CASSFTTWETQYF.

This clone has more than one count but fewer than ten. The chain combines TRBV6-5 with TRBJ2-3; TRBD2 matches at 7 bases. The CDR3 covers 13 residues. Germline V gene sequence: CDR1 MNHEY, CDR2 SVGAGI. V was pared by 5 bases and J by 1 base, with 0 bases of the junction left unmatched. The CDR3, as DNA: TGTGCCAGCAGTGCGGGGGGCACAGATACGCAGTATTTT. Translation gives CASSAGGTDTQYF.

J is TRBJ2-5 and V is TRBV6-5; 8 bases match TRBD2. Germline assignment: CDR1 MNHEY and CDR2 SVGAGI. This CDR3 contains 15 residues. The V and J ends lost 4 bases and 2 bases, in that order; junction bases with no gene match: 6. CDR3 in DNA: TGTGCCAGCAGTTCAAGAGGGACTAGACAAGAGACCCAGTACTTC. It yields the protein CASSSRGTRQETQYF.

J is TRBJ2-1 and V is TRBV18, with 9 positions matching TRBD2. Germline trimming cut 3 bases from V and 2 bases from J; bases unmatched to any gene: 5. The CDR3 runs 16 residues. Germline CDR1 reads KGHSH; CDR2 reads LQKENI. The CDR3 loop reads CASSPASGATYNEQFF. The CDR3 DNA sequence: TGTGCCAGCTCACCGGCTAGCGGGGCCACCTACAATGAGCAGTTCTTC.

The rearrangement uses TRBV10-3 and TRBJ1-2, with D possibly being TRBD1 (5 bases). With 6 bases removed from V and 5 bases from J, the gap between germline ends came to 16 bases. There are 14 residues in the CDR3. Germline CDR1 reads ENHRY; CDR2 reads SYGVKD. CDR3 protein: CAIRAPTDEYGYTF. CDR3 sequence (DNA): TGTGCCATCAGGGCCCCGACAGACGAATATGGCTACACCTTC.

This sequence joins TRBV5-5 and TRBJ1-2, with D hard to call. Trimming removed 1 base at V and 7 bases at J, with 11 bases between. The CDR3 loop spans 13 amino acids. Germline V gene sequence: CDR1 SGHKS, CDR2 YYEKEE (reference sequence). CDR3 in amino acids: CASSLHPTRGYTF. DNA of the CDR3: TGTGCCAGCAGCTTGCACCCAACGCGTGGCTACACCTTC.

The CDR3 nucleotides are TGTGCCAGCACCAGAGGAGGGCGGAACACTGAAGCTTTCTTT. Its translation is CASTRGGRNTEAFF. The rearrangement uses TRBV5-4 and TRBJ1-1; D gene ambiguous. The CDR3 has 14 residues. Germline CDR1 is SGHNT and CDR2 is YYREEE (reference sequence). V lost 6 bases and J lost 1, with 13 bases in between.